This entry lists 30 T cell receptor beta chains sequenced from one sample in a study of OX40 agonist ivuxolimab in advanced cancers. Assay: immunoSEQ multiplex PCR; the TCRdb copy retains only in-frame clones and omits some. The repertoire holds 50,000 to 65,000 clones, with approximately 88% as singletons. Sequencing was performed on CD4+ or CD8+ T cells sorted from blood, taken in a trial of the OX40 agonist ivuxolimab. The receptor source for this set is an adult with an advanced solid tumor such as melanoma, head and neck, liver or kidney cancer.

The chain joins TRBV18 to TRBJ1-2; 7 bases map to TRBD1. Losses at the gene ends were 6 bases for V and 5 bases for J; bases not matched to a gene: 12. This CDR3 contains 15 residues. Germline loops: CDR1 KGHSH, CDR2 LQKENI. Here the CDR3 DNA reads TGTGCCAGCTCGGACAGGTCAGGGTTGGGATATGGCTACACCTTC. Protein product: CASSDRSGLGYGYTF.

The genes are TRBV4-1 and TRBJ2-3; 8 nucleotides agree with TRBD2. This CDR3 contains 14 residues. The V and J ends lost 4 bases and 4 bases, in that order; junction bases with no gene match: 4. The germline CDR1 and CDR2 sequences are MGHRA and YSYEKL. CDR3 in amino acids: CASSPGGQADTQYF. CDR3 in DNA: TGCGCCAGCAGCCCGGGGGGGCAGGCAGATACGCAGTATTTT.

This chain connects TRBV6-1 to TRBJ1-2; 9 bases are shared with TRBD1. J was trimmed by 2 bases and V by 6 bases; bases with no gene match: 7. Per germline, CDR1 MNHNS and CDR2 SASEGT. This CDR3 region has 15 residues. This chain's CDR3 is CASRDTGGQNYGYTF. The CDR3 region has the DNA TGTGCCAGCAGGGATACAGGGGGCCAAAACTATGGCTACACCTTC.

This clone was recorded once. The J gene is TRBJ2-5, the V gene TRBV6-6; maybe TRBD2 (6 bases). The better agreement between TRBJ2-7 and the DNA end casts doubt on the J call. The germline V gene has CDR1 MNHNY and CDR2 SVGAGI (reference sequence). CDR3 length: 13 residues. CDR3 sequence: CASISGDGYEQYF. The CDR3 DNA reads as TGTGCCAGCATATCGGGAGACGGCTACGAGCAGTACTTC.

Here the CDR3 DNA reads TGTGCCAGCAGCATCGGAACAGGGGTGAGGACAGATACGCAGTATTTT. This translates into CASSIGTGVRTDTQYF. This chain joins TRBV5-8 and TRBJ2-3, with TRBD1 matching over 7 bases. In germline, CDR1 is SGHTS, CDR2 YDEGEE. V lost 4 bases, J lost 3 bases, and 11 bases stayed unmatched. The CDR3 spans 16 residues.

The V gene is TRBV2, the J gene TRBJ2-2; D ambiguous. The CDR3 extends over 14 amino acids. V was trimmed by 10 bases and J by 1 base, leaving 13 bases between them. Germline V gene data show CDR1 as SNHLY and CDR2 as FYNNEI. CDR3: CAIKTAVNTGELFF. CDR3 in DNA: TGTGCCATCAAAACGGCAGTGAACACCGGGGAGCTGTTTTTT.

This sequence joins TRBV6-6 and TRBJ2-7; 9 bases align to TRBD1. J gave up 3 bases and V 2 bases, and 2 bases lay outside the gene matches. The germline CDR1 and CDR2 sequences are MNHNY and SVGAGI (reference sequence). CDR3 size: 14 residues. The CDR3 region has the DNA TGTGCCAGCAGTTACCGGGGACAGGGCTACGAGCAGTACTTC. Protein product: CASSYRGQGYEQYF.

The chain carries TRBV7-8 and TRBJ1-2, with TRBD1 matching over 9 bases. The V gene's germline CDR1 is SGHVS and CDR2 FQNEAQ. The length of the CDR3 is 13 residues. The V and J ends lost 7 bases and 8 bases, in that order; junction bases with no gene match: 8. CDR3 amino acids: CASTSDRGIGYTF. The DNA of the CDR3 is TGTGCCAGCACCTCTGACAGGGGGATAGGCTACACCTTC.

In its sample, this clone was seen once. This sequence joins TRBV19 and TRBJ1-5, with D unresolved. The V end was cut by 2 bases, the J end by 6 bases, with 8 bases between. The CDR3 extends over 13 amino acids. Germline V lookup: CDR1 LNHDA, CDR2 SQIVND (reference sequence). CDR3 protein: CASSIQAGQPQHF. The CDR3 DNA reads TGTGCCAGTAGTATACAGGCGGGTCAGCCCCAGCATTTT.

V and J are TRBV5-1 and TRBJ2-7, with D perhaps assigned TRBD1 or TRBD2 (5 bases each). V lost 0 bases to trimming and J lost 4 bases, with 17 bases between them. Germline CDR1 is SGHRS and CDR2 is YFSETQ. There are 16 residues in the CDR3. The CDR3 DNA follows: TGCGCCAGCAGCTTGGGGGCAGGGCCTTGGACTTACGAGCAGTACTTC. Translation: CASSLGAGPWTYEQYF. The full variable domain, in which reference TRBV5-1 and TRBJ2-7 provide the parts outside the CDR3, is KAGVTQTPRYLIKTRGQQVTLSCSPISGHRSVSWYQQTPGQGLQFLFEYFSETQRNKGNFPGRFSGRQFSNSRSEMNVSTLELGDSALYLCASSLGAGPWTYEQYFGPGTRLTVT.

This sequence joins TRBV5-6 and TRBJ1-3; D uncertain. Germline lookup yields CDR1 SGHDT and CDR2 YYEEEE. The ends were cut back, 2 bases at V and 9 bases at J, with 15 bases in the middle. This CDR3 region has 14 residues. The CDR3 region is CASSLAGFSSTIYF. CDR3 DNA sequence: TGTGCCAGCAGCTTAGCCGGGTTTAGCAGCACCATATATTTT.

The rearrangement joins TRBV21-1 to TRBJ1-5; TRBD1, the table's D call, lacks a check against the DNA. TRBV21-1 corresponds to a pseudogene. The length of the CDR3 is 22 residues. CDR3 nucleotide sequence: TGTGCCAGCAGCAAAATCGGAAATCAGACAGAGCTCTCCTATAGAGGCAATCAGCCCCAGCATTTT. It codes for CASSKIGNQTELSYRGNQPQHF.

The chain employs TRBV19 and TRBJ2-7; 9 positions agree with TRBD1. Germline V lookup: CDR1 LNHDA, CDR2 SQIVND (reference sequence). This CDR3 spans 16 amino acids. Trimming cost V 0 bases and J 4 bases; bases outside gene matches: 7. The CDR3 nucleotides read TGTGCCAGTAGTATAGATCGTGGACAGGGGTTGTACGAGCAGTACTTC. Protein product: CASSIDRGQGLYEQYF.

V and J are TRBV6-6 and TRBJ2-7, with D perhaps matching TRBD2 (5 bases). V was pared by 7 bases and J by 3 bases, with 13 bases between. The germline V gene encodes CDR1 MNHNY and CDR2 SVGAGI (reference sequence). The CDR3 loop spans 13 amino acids. CDR3 region: CASTPPGVYEQYF. In DNA, the CDR3 is TGTGCCAGCACCCCGCCCGGGGTCTACGAGCAGTACTTC.

There are a few counts of this clone. The chain uses TRBV18 and TRBJ1-2; 10 positions match TRBD1. The germline CDR1 and CDR2 sequences are KGHSH and LQKENI. J gave up 9 bases and V 0 bases, and 4 bases lay outside the gene matches. CDR3 length equals 14 residues. The DNA of the CDR3 is TGTGCCAGCTCACCACCAGGACAGGGGGGGAGCTACACCTTC. Translating it yields CASSPPGQGGSYTF. Based on the CDR3 plus reference TRBV18 and TRBJ1-2, the full variable domain is NAGVMQNPRHLVRRRGQEARLRCSPMKGHSHVYWYRQLPEEGLKFMVYLQKENIIDESGMPKERFSAEFPKEGPSILRIQQVVRGDSAAYFCASSPPGQGGSYTFGSGTRLTVV.

The chain couples TRBV2 to TRBJ2-5; tentatively, D is TRBD2 (7 bases). Germline CDR1 and CDR2: SNHLY and FYNNEI. This CDR3 region has 14 residues. The V end lost 1 base, the J end lost 5 bases, and 11 bases lay between the germline ends. DNA of the CDR3: TGTGCCAGCAGTGAAGGCCGGGGGGCGGAGACCCAGTACTTC. Translation gives CASSEGRGAETQYF.

This sequence joins TRBV6-5 and TRBJ2-5, with 9 bases that match TRBD1. Per the germline V gene, CDR1 is MNHEY and CDR2 is SVGAGI. Trimming cost V 0 bases and J 4 bases; bases outside gene matches: 3. This CDR3 comprises 15 residues. CDR3 in DNA: TGTGCCAGCAGTTACTCTCCGGACAGGGGAGAGACCCAGTACTTC. Its translation is CASSYSPDRGETQYF.

V gene TRBV9 combines with J gene TRBJ2-2; D is ambiguous. Germline V gene lookup returns CDR1 SGDLS and CDR2 YYNGEE. Trimming took off 3 bases at V and 2 bases at J, with 14 bases between the two ends. This CDR3 contains 16 residues. For the CDR3, the DNA is TGTGCCAGCAGCGGTTGGATAGGGCCCAACACCGGGGAGCTGTTTTTT. As protein: CASSGWIGPNTGELFF.

The CDR3 DNA reads TGTGCCAGCAGTTTCGGCCTAGCGGGGGGAACTGAGCAGTTCTTC. This sequence encodes CASSFGLAGGTEQFF. This sequence joins TRBV28 and TRBJ2-1; 11 bases line up with TRBD2. V dropped 3 bases and J dropped 9; count of bases not matched to a gene: 7. The CDR3 sequence is 15 residues long. Germline V CDR1 and CDR2: MDHEN, SYDVKM.

The chain links TRBV28 to TRBJ2-7; D not certain. The germline V gene has CDR1 MDHEN and CDR2 SYDVKM. The V end was cut by 3 bases, the J end by 1 base, with 7 bases between. CDR3 length: 13 amino acids. CDR3 loop: CASSFSGSYEQYF. The CDR3 bases are TGTGCCAGCAGTTTTTCGGGTTCCTACGAGCAGTACTTC.

This clone was seen a single time. V and J are TRBV10-1 and TRBJ2-5; D gene uncertain. V dropped 1 base and J dropped 0 bases, with 9 bases sitting between them. CDR3 length: 15 residues. Germline CDR1 reads WNHNN; CDR2 reads SYGVQD (reference sequence). CDR3 protein: CASSEYRGNQETQYF. The CDR3 nucleotides read TGCGCCAGCAGTGAGTACCGTGGAAACCAAGAGACCCAGTACTTC.

This clone was counted between two and nine times. The V and J genes are TRBV19 and TRBJ1-1; D gene unclear. The CDR3 is 12 amino acids. V was pared by 7 bases and J by 5 bases, with 11 bases between. CDR1 is LNHDA, CDR2 SQIVND, per germline (reference sequence). Here the CDR3 reads CASKEGRTEAFF. CDR3 coding DNA: TGTGCCAGTAAGGAAGGGCGGACTGAAGCTTTCTTT.

CDR3 in amino acids: CASSPVTGAPTDTQYF. The CDR3 DNA sequence: TGTGCCAGCAGCCCAGTCACAGGAGCTCCCACAGATACGCAGTATTTT. The J gene is TRBJ2-3, the V gene TRBV28, with D maybe TRBD1 (5 bases). The V gene lost 6 bases and the J gene lost 2 bases, with 18 bases spanning the gap. The CDR3 runs to 16 residues. Germline V gives CDR1 MDHEN, CDR2 SYDVKM.

V and J are TRBV5-1 and TRBJ1-2, with D hard to call. CDR3 length equals 14 residues. Germline CDR1 is SGHRS and CDR2 is YFSETQ. V lost 0 bases and J lost 0, with 6 bases in between. CDR3 sequence (DNA): TGCGCCAGCAGCTTGGACACTGCTAACTATGGCTACACCTTC. The encoded protein is CASSLDTANYGYTF.

This rearrangement joins TRBV19 to TRBJ1-1; D is perhaps TRBD1 (6 bases). Germline V gene data show CDR1 as LNHDA and CDR2 as SQIVND (reference sequence). The CDR3 spans 15 residues. The germline V and J ends were trimmed by 6 bases and 0 bases, with 14 bases remaining between them. CDR3 amino acids: CASSPIGQLNTEAFF. Here the CDR3 DNA reads TGTGCCAGTAGCCCCATCGGACAGCTGAACACTGAAGCTTTCTTT.

The chain combines TRBV13 with TRBJ1-1; tentatively, D is TRBD1 (6 bases). CDR3 size: 15 residues. Trimming removed 1 base from V and 0 bases from J, with 9 bases in between. Germline V CDR1 and CDR2: PRHDT, FYEKMQ (reference sequence). Here the CDR3 DNA reads TGTGCCAGCAGCTTAGCTCCAGGGGTGAACACTGAAGCTTTCTTT. Residues: CASSLAPGVNTEAFF.

The chain carries TRBV7-6 and TRBJ2-2; 10 positions match TRBD2. The CDR3 totals 16 residues. CDR1 and CDR2 from the germline V gene are SGHVS and FNYEAQ. After removal of 0 bases from V and 3 bases from J, the junction contained 1 base not matched to a gene. In nucleotides, the CDR3 is TGTGCCAGCAGCTTAGCGAGCGGGGGGGACACCGGGGAGCTGTTTTTT. Translation: CASSLASGGDTGELFF.

This chain uses TRBV28 with TRBJ2-7, with D perhaps TRBD2 (6 bases). Trimming took 3 bases from V and 3 from J, leaving 12 bases between them. The CDR3 runs 14 residues. Germline V gives CDR1 MDHEN, CDR2 SYDVKM. The CDR3 nucleotides are TGTGCCAGCAGTTTCGGCGGGGCACTCTACGAGCAGTACTTC. Amino acid sequence: CASSFGGALYEQYF.

This chain links TRBV6-5 with TRBJ2-1, with D possibly being TRBD2 (5 bases). There are 15 residues in the CDR3. The V and J ends lost 5 bases and 0 bases respectively, with 11 bases between them. Germline lookup yields CDR1 MNHEY and CDR2 SVGAGI. The CDR3 protein is CASSPARGSYNEQFF. The CDR3 DNA follows: TGTGCCAGCAGTCCAGCCCGGGGCTCCTACAATGAGCAGTTCTTC.

V usage is TRBV11-3 and J usage is TRBJ2-1; no clear D gene. Germline CDR1 SGHNT, CDR2 YENEEA. CDR3 length equals 15 residues. The germline V and J ends were trimmed by 5 bases and 4 bases, with 15 bases remaining between them. The CDR3 DNA sequence: TGTGCCAGCAGCCCGACAACCTTCGAATACAATGAGCAGTTCTTC. Its translation: CASSPTTFEYNEQFF.